This T cell receptor beta chain was found in a study of blood T cells in healthy people across ages. Next came a second PCR, run for about 6 to 12 cycles, which used a sample-barcoded 5' primer along with a J-beta primer mix. A template-switch adaptor with 12 random nucleotides tagged each cDNA molecule. MiXCR was run by TCRdb on the 5' RACE reads, yielding one entry per CDR3 protein. The sample has about a million distinct CDR3 sequences; roughly 51% are singletons. The CDR3 extends over 15 amino acids. Germline V lookup: CDR1 SNHLY, CDR2 FYNNEI. V dropped 4 bases and J dropped 10; count of bases not matched to a gene: 12. Concerning this clonotype itself: The target antigen is unknown.

Extraction of total RNA produced a minimum of 5.5 micrograms from each sample. Overall study results and limits: There were more naive CD4+ cells and higher diversity in long-lived donors than in aged donors. Per million T cells, TCR beta diversity dropped about linearly as age rose.

V is TRBV2 and J is TRBJ2-1; 8 bases line up with TRBD1. This clonotype was sampled from a woman aged 55-69 years in good health. Specimen: blood. In DNA, the CDR3 is TGTGCCAGCAGTGTGGGACAGGAGATGTGGGACGAGCAGTTCTTC. Its protein product is CASSVGQEMWDEQFF.